The sequence of this T cell receptor (beta chain) was determined in a study of blood T cells in healthy people across ages. Then a second PCR, running about 6 to 12 cycles, was carried out with a sample-barcoded 5' primer and a J-beta primer mix. Every molecule of cDNA carried a tag from a template-switch adaptor with 12 random nucleotides. TCRdb recomputed calls from the 5' RACE reads with MiXCR, one row per CDR3 protein. Of about 1.8 million distinct CDR3 sequences detected, around half appear once; the ten largest clones hold roughly 2%. The donors, aged about 6 to 100, were healthy Caucasians from Russia. CDR3 size: 15 residues. V lost 1 base to trimming and J lost 6 bases, with 13 bases between them. Germline assignment: CDR1 MGHRA and CDR2 YSYEKL.

Input material: blood. The source is a middle-aged woman in good health. The chain uses TRBV4-1 and TRBJ2-1, with D maybe TRBD2 (6 bases). The CDR3 bases are TGCGCCAGCAGCCAAGTCGGTTCCGGGGGCAATGAGCAGTTCTTC. Residues: CASSQVGSGGNEQFF.